Below, 15 T cell receptor beta chains from the same sample are listed, as sequenced in a study of T cell changes during pregnancy in multiple sclerosis. The repertoire was sequenced with immunoSEQ multiplex PCR; TCRdb's copy has only in-frame clones and lacks some. Of more than 80,000 clones in the sample, around 92% are singletons; the top ten hold 1.6%. Sequencing was performed on peripheral blood, taken after pregnancy. These receptor sequences come from a female donor with multiple sclerosis, enrolled in a pregnancy study.

The genes are TRBV11-3 and TRBJ2-6; D may be TRBD2 (6 bases). The CDR3 runs to 17 residues. The germline V and J ends were trimmed by 1 base and 1 base, with 11 bases remaining between them. CDR1 is SGHNT and CDR2 is YENEEA in the germline V gene. The CDR3 nucleotides read TGTGCCAGCAGCTTAGGGAGGGCAGCTTCTGGGGCCAACGTCCTGACTTTC. Its protein product is CASSLGRAASGANVLTF.

The chain joins TRBV5-6 to TRBJ1-1, with D tentatively TRBD1 (5 bases). CDR1 and CDR2 from the germline V gene are SGHDT and YYEEEE. Trimming shortened V by 2 bases and J by 3 bases, and 11 bases separated the two germline ends. CDR3 size: 14 residues. CDR3 sequence: CASSLAGPHTEAFF. DNA for the CDR3: TGTGCCAGCAGCTTAGCAGGGCCACACACTGAAGCTTTCTTT.

The chain combines TRBV7-3 with TRBJ2-1; weak D call: TRBD2 (5 bases). Trimming removed 1 base at V and 7 bases at J, with 8 bases between. The germline V gene has CDR1 SGHTA and CDR2 FQGTGA. There are 13 residues in the CDR3. CDR3 bases: TGTGCCAGCAGCTTAAACCAGCGGAATGAGCAGTTCTTC. Translated: CASSLNQRNEQFF.

CDR3 region: CASSVEGGSGGRYNEQFF. In DNA, the CDR3 is TGTGCCAGCAGCGTAGAAGGAGGTAGCGGGGGCCGCTACAATGAGCAGTTCTTC. The chain is built from TRBV9 and TRBJ2-1, with 9 bases lining up with TRBD2. Germline CDR1 and CDR2: SGDLS and YYNGEE. The CDR3 covers 18 residues. With 0 bases clipped from V and 3 bases from J, the junction kept 10 bases outside the gene matches.

The rearrangement links TRBV6-5 to TRBJ2-1, with 8 bases identical to TRBD1. CDR3 length: 14 residues. Germline V gene lookup returns CDR1 MNHEY and CDR2 SVGAGI. The J segment lost 2 bases and the V segment lost 7 bases, leaving 4 bases of the junction unmatched. In DNA form, the CDR3 reads TGTGCCAGCAAGGACAGGGCCCCCTACAATGAGCAGTTCTTC. It yields the protein CASKDRAPYNEQFF.

The chain links TRBV11-2 to TRBJ1-3, with D uncertain. CDR1 SGHAT and CDR2 FQNNGV come from the germline V gene. This CDR3 contains 13 residues. V gave up 5 bases and J gave up 7 bases, with 12 bases separating them. The chain's CDR3 is CASSIDRGNTIYF. The DNA for the CDR3 is TGTGCCAGCAGCATCGACCGAGGCAACACCATATATTTT.

V gene TRBV6-6 combines with J gene TRBJ2-4; D may be TRBD2 (6 bases). The CDR3 is 15 amino acids. The germline V gene encodes CDR1 MNHNY and CDR2 SVGAGI (reference sequence). Trimming removed 2 bases from V and 6 bases from J, with 14 bases in between. CDR3 loop: CASSYTGLGGNIQYF. The CDR3 nucleotides read TGTGCCAGCAGTTACACGGGACTGGGGGGAAACATTCAGTACTTC.

J is TRBJ2-3 and V is TRBV9, with D possibly being TRBD2 (6 bases). The germline V and J ends were trimmed by 7 bases and 9 bases, with 12 bases remaining between them. The germline V gene encodes CDR1 SGDLS and CDR2 YYNGEE. The CDR3 runs to 11 residues. DNA of the CDR3: TGTGCCAGCTCCTCAAGCGGGACGCAGTATTTT. It specifies CASSSSGTQYF.

This sequence joins TRBV5-4 and TRBJ2-1, with a weak D call TRBD2 (6 bases). Per germline, CDR1 SGHNT and CDR2 YYREEE (reference sequence). Trimming took off 4 bases at V and 0 bases at J, with 14 bases between the two ends. CDR3 size: 16 residues. The CDR3 nucleotides read TGTGCCAGCAGCCCGGCGGGGCGGGGCTCCTACAATGAGCAGTTCTTC. Protein: CASSPAGRGSYNEQFF. The entire variable domain, with the rest obtained from reference TRBV5-4 and TRBJ2-1, is as follows: ETGVTQSPTHLIKTRGQQVTLRCSSQSGHNTVSWYQQALGQGPQFIFQYYREEENGRGNFPPRFSGLQFPNYSSELNVNALELDDSALYLCASSPAGRGSYNEQFFGPGTRLTVL.

In this sample, this clone turned up once. J is TRBJ1-1 and V is TRBV9, with 7 bases that match TRBD1. Trimming took 4 bases from V and 3 from J; bases not matched to a gene: 9. This CDR3 has 15 residues. Germline CDR1 SGDLS, CDR2 YYNGEE. DNA for the CDR3: TGTGCCAGCAGCCCAAAATCGACAGGGTACACTGAAGCTTTCTTT. Protein: CASSPKSTGYTEAFF.

This clone was recorded once. V usage is TRBV5-1 and J usage is TRBJ2-2; 7 positions agree with TRBD2. CDR1 and CDR2 from the germline V gene are SGHRS and YFSETQ. The CDR3 contains 15 residues. Losses at the gene ends were 1 base for V and 5 bases for J; bases not matched to a gene: 5. In DNA form, the CDR3 reads TGCGCCAGCAGCTTGTCGGGAGGTTTTACCGGGGAGCTGTTTTTT. Translation gives CASSLSGGFTGELFF.

A word on this clone: Other nucleotide sequences in the sample specify the same CDR3. This sequence joins TRBV2 and TRBJ2-1, with 11 positions matching TRBD2. CDR3 length: 17 amino acids. CDR1 and CDR2 (germline): SNHLY, FYNNEI. Trimming removed 6 bases from V and 3 bases from J; junction bases left unmatched: 10. The CDR3 DNA is TGTGCCAGCAGCTATTCCTCACTAGCGGGAGTCTACAATGAGCAGTTCTTC. It translates to CASSYSSLAGVYNEQFF.

This chain uses TRBV5-1 with TRBJ2-3, with 8 bases matching TRBD1. V was pared by 4 bases and J by 4 bases, with 11 bases of the junction left unmatched. Germline V lookup: CDR1 SGHRS, CDR2 YFSETQ. The CDR3 sequence is 16 residues long. CDR3 in amino acids: CASSPRETGEADTQYF. The CDR3 bases are TGCGCCAGCAGCCCGAGAGAGACAGGGGAGGCAGATACGCAGTATTTT.

The gene calls are TRBV7-3 and TRBJ2-1; 8 positions agree with TRBD2. Germline values: CDR1 SGHTA, CDR2 FQGTGA. This CDR3 has 15 residues. V was clipped by 5 bases and J by 6 bases; unmatched bases: 9. The CDR3 DNA sequence: TGTGCCAGCAGCCTCCGTCGGACTAGCCGCAATGAGCAGTTCTTC. Protein: CASSLRRTSRNEQFF. Using reference TRBV7-3 and TRBJ2-1 for the parts outside the CDR3, the full variable domain is GAGVSQTPSNKVTEKGKYVELRCDPISGHTALYWYRQSLGQGPEFLIYFQGTGAADDSGLPNDRFFAVRPEGSVSTLKIQRTERGDSAVYLCASSLRRTSRNEQFFGPGTRLTVL.

The V and J genes are TRBV18 and TRBJ2-5, with TRBD1 matching over 8 bases. The V gene's germline CDR1 is KGHSH and CDR2 LQKENI. The CDR3 runs 14 residues. V shed 2 bases and J 5 bases; nucleotides not matched to a gene: 4. The CDR3 region is CASSPATGAETQYF. For the CDR3, the DNA is TGTGCCAGCTCACCAGCGACAGGGGCCGAGACCCAGTACTTC. Full variable domain (outside the CDR3, taken from reference TRBV18 and TRBJ2-5): NAGVMQNPRHLVRRRGQEARLRCSPMKGHSHVYWYRQLPEEGLKFMVYLQKENIIDESGMPKERFSAEFPKEGPSILRIQQVVRGDSAAYFCASSPATGAETQYFGPGTRLLVL.